Listed below are T cell receptor beta chains from one sample, sequenced in a study of cytomegalovirus exposure and HLA in healthy donors. Method: immunoSEQ multiplex PCR; TCRdb's copy keeps in-frame clones and lacks some. The repertoire includes approximately 210,000 clones, about 88% of them detected once, and about 1.7% sits in the top ten. Sequenced sample: PBMCs. The receptors were sampled from a woman aged 18-29 years in good health and CMV-seronegative. Both conserved end residues are part of each CDR3.

V gene	J gene	CDR3 protein
TRBV5-1	TRBJ2-3	CASSLGQGARDTQYF
TRBV18	TRBJ1-5	CASSPGQGGQPQHF
TRBV4-1	TRBJ2-1	CASSQDEVTYNEQFF
TRBV6-1	TRBJ1-1	CASRDRVGPEAFF
TRBV10-1	TRBJ2-1	CASSDGGGARNEQFF
TRBV19	TRBJ2-7	CASSKTGPSSYEQYF
TRBV7-9	TRBJ2-1	CASRPSGGLNNEQFF
TRBV6-1	TRBJ2-7	CASRGQGREQYF
TRBV2	TRBJ1-2	CASSEQNNYGYTF
TRBV7-3	TRBJ2-3	CASSPQGATDTQYF
TRBV6-4	TRBJ1-5	CASSAGESQPQHF
TRBV11-1	TRBJ2-5	CASSPGQGRETQYF
TRBV4-1	TRBJ2-5	CASSQAPGQETQYF
TRBV2	TRBJ2-7	CASSLGTLAGSDF
TRBV7-3	TRBJ2-3	CASSPNGDTQYF
TRBV5-1	TRBJ1-1	CASSLGQGKTEAFF
TRBV2	TRBJ2-3	CASRRRDSSTDTQYF
TRBV4-1	TRBJ2-7	CASSDYSGGADEQYF
TRBV7-9	TRBJ2-7	CASSPWTGSSYEQYF
TRBV6-5	TRBJ1-2	CASSYSGQAPGYGYTF
TRBV6-5	TRBJ1-5	CASSRGHYNQPQHF
TRBV28	TRBJ1-2	CASSPTLQGTRGYTF
TRBV27	TRBJ1-4	CASSLIGGTTNEKLFF
TRBV5-8	TRBJ1-5	CASSLGIGTGVQPQHF
TRBV30	TRBJ1-5	CAWSRGTALNQPQHF
TRBV7-9	TRBJ1-2	CSSSLYGGWDYGYTF
TRBV11-3	TRBJ2-5	CASSKRDWETQYF
TRBV28	TRBJ1-1	CASSFPGQGGTEAFF
TRBV11-2	TRBJ1-2	CASSLLHGTETYGYTF
TRBV10-3	TRBJ2-2	CAMQGNGELFF
TRBV5-1	NA	CASSLASRTGFPYEQYF
TRBV7-8	TRBJ1-2	CASSLVGGTGYTF
TRBV9	TRBJ1-1	CASSVLENTEAFF
TRBV9	TRBJ2-1	CASSVRDREYNEQFF
TRBV5-4	TRBJ1-1	CASSEEGAQAFF
TRBV7-2	TRBJ2-1	CASSPRIRGEQFF
TRBV19	TRBJ2-1	CASNNPSGSSYNEQFF
TRBV5-1	TRBJ2-1	CASSLDGGEYNEQFF
TRBV7-9	TRBJ1-4	CASSPRSGGLLVTNEKLFF
TRBV10-3	TRBJ2-2	CASAPAEVGELFF
TRBV7-6	TRBJ2-1	CASSSLGTAEEQFF
TRBV30	TRBJ2-3	CAWSRGDTQYF
TRBV18	TRBJ1-5	CASSPPGQGIGQPQHF
TRBV5-1	TRBJ2-1	CASSSAGISYNEQFF
TRBV29-1	TRBJ2-1	CSVELAGGANEQFF
TRBV19	TRBJ2-3	CASTMGADTQYF
TRBV6-1	TRBJ1-5	CASSSGQGANQPQHF
TRBV25-1	TRBJ2-1	CASSALGTGPYNEQFF
TRBV7-9	TRBJ2-7	CASSLLPGQGDYEQYF
TRBV18	TRBJ1-1	CASSPPLRGPVEAFF
TRBV9	TRBJ2-1	CASSAAPGGNEQFF
TRBV7-8	TRBJ1-1	CASSPTENTEAFF
TRBV2	TRBJ1-6	CASRRGSPLHF
TRBV7-2	TRBJ2-3	CASSQGLGGNPDTQYF
TRBV4-1	TRBJ2-5	CASSLTGLVKETQYF
TRBV5-1	TRBJ2-7	CASSSGGLAGYEQYF